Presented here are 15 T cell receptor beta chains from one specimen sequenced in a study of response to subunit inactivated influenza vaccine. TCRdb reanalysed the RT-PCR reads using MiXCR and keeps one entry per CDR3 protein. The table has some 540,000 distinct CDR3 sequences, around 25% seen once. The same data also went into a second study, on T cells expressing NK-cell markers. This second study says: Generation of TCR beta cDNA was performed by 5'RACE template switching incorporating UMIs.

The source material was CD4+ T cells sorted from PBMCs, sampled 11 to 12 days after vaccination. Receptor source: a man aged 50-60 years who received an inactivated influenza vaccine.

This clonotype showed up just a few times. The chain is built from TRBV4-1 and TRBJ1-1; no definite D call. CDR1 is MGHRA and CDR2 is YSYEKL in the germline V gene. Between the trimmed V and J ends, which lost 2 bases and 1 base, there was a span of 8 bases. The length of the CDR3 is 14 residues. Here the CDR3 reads CASSQKTSNTEAFF. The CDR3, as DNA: TGCGCCAGCAGCCAAAAAACGTCGAACACTGAAGCTTTCTTT.

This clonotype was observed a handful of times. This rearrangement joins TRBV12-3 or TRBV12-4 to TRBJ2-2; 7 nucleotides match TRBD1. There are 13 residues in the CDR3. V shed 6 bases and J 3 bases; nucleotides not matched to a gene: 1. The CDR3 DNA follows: TGTGCCAGCAGGGGGACAGACACCGGGGAGCTGTTTTTT. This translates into CASRGTDTGELFF.

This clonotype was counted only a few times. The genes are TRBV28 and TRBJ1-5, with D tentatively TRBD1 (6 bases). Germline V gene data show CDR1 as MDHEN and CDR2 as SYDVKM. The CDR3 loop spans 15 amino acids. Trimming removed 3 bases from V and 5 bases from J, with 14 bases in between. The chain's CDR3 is CASSLIQGSYQPQHF. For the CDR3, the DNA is TGTGCCAGCAGTTTGATACAGGGAAGTTATCAGCCCCAGCATTTT.

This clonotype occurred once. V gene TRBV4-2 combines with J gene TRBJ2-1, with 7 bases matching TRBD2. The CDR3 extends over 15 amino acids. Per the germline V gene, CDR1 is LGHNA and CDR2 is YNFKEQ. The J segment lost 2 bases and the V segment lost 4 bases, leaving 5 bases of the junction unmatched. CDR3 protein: CASSPAGMTYNEQFF. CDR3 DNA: TGTGCCAGCAGCCCAGCGGGGATGACCTACAATGAGCAGTTCTTC.

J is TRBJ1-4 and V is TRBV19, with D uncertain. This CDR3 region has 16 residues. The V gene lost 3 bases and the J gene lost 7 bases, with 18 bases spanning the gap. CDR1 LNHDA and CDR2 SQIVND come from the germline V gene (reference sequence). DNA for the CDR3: TGTGCCAGTAGTATGGATAGGCCGTTAAGCGGTGAAAAACTGTTTTTT. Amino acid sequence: CASSMDRPLSGEKLFF.

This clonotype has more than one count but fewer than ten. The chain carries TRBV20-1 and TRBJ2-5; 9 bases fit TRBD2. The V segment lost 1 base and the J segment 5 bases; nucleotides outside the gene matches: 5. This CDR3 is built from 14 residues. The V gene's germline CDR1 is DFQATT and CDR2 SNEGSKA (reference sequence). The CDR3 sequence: CSARALAGLETQYF. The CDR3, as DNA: TGCAGTGCTAGAGCCCTAGCGGGGTTGGAGACCCAGTACTTC.

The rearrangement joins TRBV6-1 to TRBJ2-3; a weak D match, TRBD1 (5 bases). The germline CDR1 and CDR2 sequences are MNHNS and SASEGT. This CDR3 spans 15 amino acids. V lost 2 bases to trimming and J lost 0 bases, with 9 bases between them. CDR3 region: CASSEWGPSTDTQYF. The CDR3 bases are TGTGCCAGCAGTGAATGGGGCCCTAGCACAGATACGCAGTATTTT.

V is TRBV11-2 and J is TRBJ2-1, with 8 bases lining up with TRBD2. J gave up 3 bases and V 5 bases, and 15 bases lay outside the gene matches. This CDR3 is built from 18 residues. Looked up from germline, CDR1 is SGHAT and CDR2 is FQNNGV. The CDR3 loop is CASSPAGGGRELYNEQFF. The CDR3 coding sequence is TGTGCCAGCAGCCCCGCGGGAGGAGGGCGAGAACTCTACAATGAGCAGTTCTTC.

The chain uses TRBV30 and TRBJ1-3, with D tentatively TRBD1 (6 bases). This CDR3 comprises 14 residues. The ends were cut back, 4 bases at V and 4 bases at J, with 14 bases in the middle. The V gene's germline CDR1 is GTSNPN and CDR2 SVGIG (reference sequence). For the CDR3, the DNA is TGTGCCTGGAACACAGGGTCGGGAGGAAACACCATATATTTT. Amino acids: CAWNTGSGGNTIYF. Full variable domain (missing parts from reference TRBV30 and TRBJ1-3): SQTIHQWPATLVQPVGSPLSLECTVEGTSNPNLYWYRQAAGRGLQLLFYSVGIGQISSEVPQNLSASRPQDRQFILSSKKLLLSDSGFYLCAWNTGSGGNTIYFGEGSWLTVV.

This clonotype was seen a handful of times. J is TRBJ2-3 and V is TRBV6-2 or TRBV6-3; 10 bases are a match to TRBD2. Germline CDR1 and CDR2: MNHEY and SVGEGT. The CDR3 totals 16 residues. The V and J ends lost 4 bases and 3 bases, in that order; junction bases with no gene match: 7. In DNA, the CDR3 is TGTGCCAGCAGTTCCTTCCTAGCGGGGGAGACAGATACGCAGTATTTT. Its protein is CASSSFLAGETDTQYF.

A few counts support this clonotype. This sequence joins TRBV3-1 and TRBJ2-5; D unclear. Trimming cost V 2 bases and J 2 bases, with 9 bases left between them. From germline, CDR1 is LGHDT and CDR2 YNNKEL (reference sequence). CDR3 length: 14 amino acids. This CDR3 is CASSQSETQETQYF. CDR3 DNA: TGTGCCAGCAGCCAATCCGAAACGCAAGAGACCCAGTACTTC.

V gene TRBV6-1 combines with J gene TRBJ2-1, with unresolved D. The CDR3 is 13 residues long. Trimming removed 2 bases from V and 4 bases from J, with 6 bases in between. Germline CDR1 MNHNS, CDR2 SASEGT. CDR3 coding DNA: TGTGCCAGCAGTGAACAGGCGTACAATGAGCAGTTCTTC. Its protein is CASSEQAYNEQFF.

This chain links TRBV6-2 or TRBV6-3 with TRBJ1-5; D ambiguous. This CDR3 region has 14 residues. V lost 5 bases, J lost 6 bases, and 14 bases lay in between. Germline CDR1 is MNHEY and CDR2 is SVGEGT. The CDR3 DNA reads TGTGCCAGCAGTCGAAAGGGTCTCGGTCAGCCCCAGCATTTT. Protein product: CASSRKGLGQPQHF.

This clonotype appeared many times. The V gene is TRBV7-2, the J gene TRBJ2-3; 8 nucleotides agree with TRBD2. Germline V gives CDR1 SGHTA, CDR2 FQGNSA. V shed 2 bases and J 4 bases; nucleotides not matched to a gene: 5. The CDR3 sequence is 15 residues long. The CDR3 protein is CASSLYRGGSDTQYF. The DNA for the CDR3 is TGTGCCAGCAGCTTATACCGGGGGGGTTCAGATACGCAGTATTTT.

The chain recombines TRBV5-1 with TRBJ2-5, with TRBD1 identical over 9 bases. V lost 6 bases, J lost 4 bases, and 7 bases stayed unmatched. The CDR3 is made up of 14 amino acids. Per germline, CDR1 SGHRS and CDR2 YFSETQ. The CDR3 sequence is CASTKTGGGETQYF. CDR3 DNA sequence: TGCGCCAGCACCAAGACAGGGGGAGGAGAGACCCAGTACTTC.